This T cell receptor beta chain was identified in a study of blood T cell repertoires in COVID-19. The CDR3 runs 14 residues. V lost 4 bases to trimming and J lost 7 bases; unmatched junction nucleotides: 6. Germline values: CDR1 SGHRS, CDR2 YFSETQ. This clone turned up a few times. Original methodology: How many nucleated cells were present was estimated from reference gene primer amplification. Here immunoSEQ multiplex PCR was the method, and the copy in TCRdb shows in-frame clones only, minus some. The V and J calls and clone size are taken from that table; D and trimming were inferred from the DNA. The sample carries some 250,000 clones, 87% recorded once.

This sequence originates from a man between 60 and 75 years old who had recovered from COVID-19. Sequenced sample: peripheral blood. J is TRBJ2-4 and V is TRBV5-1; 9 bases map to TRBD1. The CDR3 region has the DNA TGCGCCAGCAGCAAGGGACAGGGTTCGAACATTCAGTACTTC. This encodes CASSKGQGSNIQYF.